This TCR beta chain stems from a study of CD8+ T cells in alopecia areata. General study points: Scalp sample sequencing also detects resident alphabeta T cells of normal skin. Researchers reported that TCR sharing among patients proved less clear than in mice, possibly HLA-linked.

The V end was cut by 7 bases, the J end by 5 bases, with 14 bases between. This CDR3 has 13 residues. From germline, CDR1 is MNHEY and CDR2 SVGAGI. Extracted RNA was reverse transcribed, and the resulting cDNA served as sequencing template. Sequenced by immunoSEQ multiplex PCR; TCRdb stores in-frame clones only, minus some. The table includes 100,000 to 150,000 clones, 55% to 70% detected once. This clone was seen a handful of times. Its antigen is as yet unknown. This clonotype was obtained from a human donor in good health. The material sequenced was CD4+ T cells sorted from blood. V is TRBV6-5 and J is TRBJ2-5; D not resolved. The CDR3 DNA follows: TGTGCCAGCACCGCCCCCGGTGCGGAGACCCAGTACTTC. Translating it yields CASTAPGAETQYF.